This TCR beta chain came from a study of T cell repertoires in cytomegalovirus infection. TCRdb independently ran MiXCR on the reads; one entry per CDR3 protein. The data show fewer than 850,000 distinct CDR3 sequences, almost 30% seen once. Of note for this clonotype: The antigen remains unidentified.

The CDR3 spans 15 residues. V was shortened by 6 bases and J by 0 bases, with 14 bases between the two germline ends. The germline CDR1 and CDR2 sequences are SNHLY and FYNNEI. The source material was cultured CD8+ T cells from PBMCs, sampled from culture after CMV antigen stimulation. The genes are TRBV2 and TRBJ1-1; D perhaps matches TRBD1 (5 bases). This sequence originates from a human donor in good health (CMV status not recorded). Some clones in this sample may be carry-over from other donors' samples. CDR3 in DNA: TGTGCCAGCAGGGCCTTGGGGGAAATGAACACTGAAGCTTTCTTT. Amino acids: CASRALGEMNTEAFF.